This is a list of T cell receptor beta chains from one sample in a study of response to subunit inactivated influenza vaccine. Each CDR3 protein is one row after TCRdb ran MiXCR on the RT-PCR reads. The sample shows about 580,000 distinct CDR3 sequences, about 15% of them seen only once. The sequencing here drew on PBMCs from blood, taken less than 13 days after vaccination. These receptors were obtained from a man aged 45-65 years who received an inactivated influenza vaccine. CDR3s include the opening cysteine and the closing phenylalanine or tryptophan. A D gene is named only where the DNA matches it firmly. Clone sizes are given selectively: once, few, many, or a class where the clone is expanded.

j_call v_call clone_size d_call cdr3_nt cdr3_aa
TRBJ2-1 TRBV19 . TRBD1 TGTGCCAGTAGTATGAGGGACAGGGTCGGCGATGAGCAGTTCTTC CASSMRDRVGDEQFF
TRBJ2-3 TRBV7-2 few . TGTGCCAGCAGCTTAGCGCGACGGCAAGATACGCAGTATTTT CASSLARRQDTQYF
TRBJ2-3 TRBV20-1 . . TGCAGTGCTAGAGATAGTAGCGGCAGCACAGATACGCAGTATTTT CSARDSSGSTDTQYF
TRBJ2-3 TRBV7-2 . TRBD2 TGTGCCAGCATCATGACTAGCGGGATGAGAACAGATACGCAGTATTTT CASIMTSGMRTDTQYF
TRBJ1-1 TRBV10-3 few TRBD1 TGTGCCACCCTGACAGGGCCCTTGAACACTGAAGCTTTCTTT CATLTGPLNTEAFF
TRBJ2-3 TRBV20-1 few TRBD2 TGCAGTGCTAGAGATATCGCCTGGACTAGCGGGAGCGCAGATACGCAGTATTTT CSARDIAWTSGSADTQYF
TRBJ2-1 TRBV6-1 few TRBD2 TGTGCCAGCAGGGCAACACCAGGCGGGGGGTGGAATGAGCAGTTCTTC CASRATPGGGWNEQFF
TRBJ2-1 TRBV6-2/TRBV6-3 few . TGTGCCAGCAGCTCTTCGGGCACCCGCAATGAGCAGTTCTTC CASSSSGTRNEQFF
TRBJ2-7 TRBV15 . . TGTGCCACCAGCAGAGCTCGGACGGGATCCTACGAGCAGTACTTC CATSRARTGSYEQYF
TRBJ2-1 TRBV6-1 . TRBD2 TGTGCCAGCAGCCCCTCGCTAGCGGGACCCCATGAGCAGTTCTTC CASSPSLAGPHEQFF
TRBJ1-1 TRBV7-7 . . TGTGCCAGCAGTCCCTCCCGAGGGGCTGAAGCTTTCTTT CASSPSRGAEAFF
TRBJ1-1 TRBV6-5 few . TGTGCCAGCAGTTACTCCGGTGAAACGAACACTGAAGCTTTCTTT CASSYSGETNTEAFF
TRBJ2-7 TRBV20-1 . TRBD1 TGCAGTGCAGCGGAGACAGGGGGGAGGAACGAGCAGTACTTC CSAAETGGRNEQYF
TRBJ2-7 TRBV7-2 few . TGTGCCAGCAGCTTAGCTAGTCGGGGACCCGAGCAGTACTTC CASSLASRGPEQYF
TRBJ2-5 TRBV27 few . TGTGCCAGCAGTTTATCGGGCAATTCCCGGAGGGAGACCCAGTACTTC CASSLSGNSRRETQYF
TRBJ1-3 TRBV9 . . TGTGCCAGCAGCGCCGAGGGGGGGTACTCTGGAAACACCATATATTTT CASSAEGGYSGNTIYF
TRBJ2-1 TRBV7-3 few TRBD2 TGTGCCAGCAGCTTTCCATACCCTAGCGGGGCCGCCCACAATGAGCAGTTCTTC CASSFPYPSGAAHNEQFF
TRBJ1-5 TRBV6-2/TRBV6-3 few . TGTGCCAGCAGTTCCTTGGGGGGCAAGCAGCCCCAGCATTTT CASSSLGGKQPQHF
TRBJ2-6 TRBV3-1 few TRBD2 TGTGCCAGCAGCTCGGGACTAGCGGGGGGGCTTGGGGCCAACGTCCTGACTTTC CASSSGLAGGLGANVLTF
TRBJ2-5 TRBV30 few . TGTGCCTGGACCAGTAAAGGCCGGGGGGCGCCTTCCCAAGAGACCCAGTACTTC CAWTSKGRGAPSQETQYF
TRBJ2-3 TRBV10-1 few TRBD2 TGCGCCAGCAGTGAGTCGTGGCTAGCGGGGGTGTATTTT CASSESWLAGVYF
TRBJ2-3 TRBV7-8 . . TGTGCCAGCAGCTTGTCGGCAACCACAGATACGCAGTATTTT CASSLSATTDTQYF
TRBJ2-1 TRBV4-2 . . TGTGCCAGCAGCGGTACTAGATTCTATGAGCAGTTCTTC CASSGTRFYEQFF
TRBJ2-1 TRBV6-1 . . TGTGCCAGCACAAAATCAGTGGGGGCCAGTGAGCAGTTCTTC CASTKSVGASEQFF
TRBJ1-5 TRBV6-5 . TRBD1 TGTGCCAGCAGTTACGCGGCAGGGGGCTATCAGCCCCAGCATTTT CASSYAAGGYQPQHF
TRBJ2-7 TRBV20-1 once TRBD2 TGCTGTGCTAGAGGAGGCCTAGCGGGGAGATCCTACGAGCAGTACTTC CCARGGLAGRSYEQYF
TRBJ1-6 TRBV28 . TRBD1 TGTGCCAGCGAATCGACAGGGTTAAACTCACCCCTCCACTTT CASESTGLNSPLHF
TRBJ2-5 TRBV5-4 few TRBD2 TGTGCCAGCAGCTTATTCCCCGGGACTAGCGGGGGCCCCGGGTTAGAGACCCAGTACTTC CASSLFPGTSGGPGLETQYF
TRBJ1-1 TRBV3-1 many . TGTGCCAGCAGCCATCTGGACAGACCCGAAGCTTTCTTT CASSHLDRPEAFF
TRBJ2-3 TRBV30 few . TGTGCCTGGAGTACCGCAGATACGCAGTATTTT CAWSTADTQYF
TRBJ1-2 TRBV7-2 few . TGTGCCAGCAGCTTAGAGCTAGGACTGAGTAACTATGGCTACACCTTC CASSLELGLSNYGYTF
TRBJ1-3 TRBV4-3 many . TGCGCCAGCAGCCAAGATCCCAGCTCTGGAAACACCATATATTTT CASSQDPSSGNTIYF
TRBJ2-7 TRBV14 . TRBD1 TGTGCCAGCAGGCGGACAGGGAGGAACGAGCAGTACTTC CASRRTGRNEQYF
TRBJ2-3 TRBV20-1 few TRBD2 TGCAGTGCTAGAGCCTCTAGCGGGGGGGCGTCGAACGCAGATACGCAGTATTTT CSARASSGGASNADTQYF
TRBJ2-7 TRBV12-3/TRBV12-4 once TRBD1 TGTGCCAGCAGAACGACAGGGGGGACCTACGAGCAGTACTTC CASRTTGGTYEQYF
TRBJ2-1 TRBV14 few . TGTGCCAGCAGCCGGTGGGCAGGCTCCTACAATGAGCAGTTCTTC CASSRWAGSYNEQFF
TRBJ2-7 TRBV12-3/TRBV12-4 few . TGTGCCAGCAGTCTACGGAGGGACGAGCAGTACTTC CASSLRRDEQYF
TRBJ2-2 TRBV27 few TRBD1 TGTGCCAGCAGGGGACAGGTTTTCACCGGGGAGCTGTTTTTT CASRGQVFTGELFF
TRBJ2-2 TRBV18 . . TGTGCCAGCTCACCAGTGAGGGGGTCGAACACCGGGGAGCTGTTTTTT CASSPVRGSNTGELFF
TRBJ2-3 TRBV20-1 few . TGCAGTGTCGGAGCTTGGGGGACAGATACGCAGTATTTT CSVGAWGTDTQYF
TRBJ2-7 TRBV28 . . TGTGCCAGCAGGACGGGGGTGCGCTACGAGCAGTACTTC CASRTGVRYEQYF
TRBJ2-2 TRBV3-1 few TRBD2 TGTGCCAGCAGCTTCGGACTAGCGGGGCGGACCGGGGAGCTGTTTTTT CASSFGLAGRTGELFF
TRBJ1-1 TRBV20-1 many . TGCAGTGCTAGCGAGGACGCCAACACTGAAGCTTTCTTT CSASEDANTEAFF